Below are 10 T cell receptor beta chains sequenced from a single sample in a study of CD4+ T cells in melanoma. Sequencing used immunoSEQ multiplex PCR; TCRdb keeps in-frame clones, though not all of them. The table lists about 140,000 clones, over 90% of them singletons. These receptors all come from a human donor with melanoma.

This clone was observed a single time. This chain joins TRBV30 and TRBJ1-4; D may be TRBD1 (5 bases). This CDR3 region has 12 residues. Trimming cost V 0 bases and J 8 bases, with 7 bases left between them. Germline lookup yields CDR1 GTSNPN and CDR2 SVGIG (reference sequence). The CDR3 here is CAWSVGGEKLFF. CDR3 nucleotide sequence: TGTGCCTGGAGTGTCGGGGGGGAAAAACTGTTTTTT.

In its sample, this clone was seen once. This chain joins TRBV11-3 and TRBJ2-3; D may be TRBD1 (5 bases). CDR1 SGHNT and CDR2 YENEEA come from the germline V gene. The length of the CDR3 is 14 residues. V gave up 2 bases and J gave up 3 bases, with 9 bases separating them. The DNA of the CDR3 is TGTGCCAGCAGCTTACAGGGCTCAACAGATACGCAGTATTTT. Its protein is CASSLQGSTDTQYF.

This clone occurred a few times. The V gene is TRBV6-1, the J gene TRBJ1-4, with D possibly being TRBD1 (6 bases). Germline V CDR1 and CDR2: MNHNS, SASEGT. CDR3 length: 14 amino acids. V lost 6 bases, J lost 6 bases, and 14 bases lay in between. CDR3 loop: CASRIGGGDEKLFF. As DNA, the CDR3 is TGTGCCAGCAGGATCGGAGGGGGGGATGAAAAACTGTTTTTT.

V gene TRBV9 combines with J gene TRBJ2-1; possible D gene TRBD2, 6 bases. In germline, CDR1 is SGDLS, CDR2 YYNGEE. V gave up 1 base and J gave up 6 bases, with 17 bases separating them. The CDR3 runs 16 residues. This chain's CDR3 is CASSVRFGLASNEQFF. Here the CDR3 DNA reads TGTGCCAGCAGCGTAAGGTTCGGGCTAGCGTCCAATGAGCAGTTCTTC.

CDR3 region: CASSQRQGTWATQYF. In DNA, the CDR3 is TGTGCCAGCAGCCAACGGCAGGGGACCTGGGCGACCCAGTACTTC. This rearrangement joins TRBV14 to TRBJ2-5; perhaps TRBD1 as D (6 bases). V gave up 2 bases and J gave up 7 bases, with 17 bases separating them. Germline V lookup: CDR1 SGHDN, CDR2 FVKESK. The length of the CDR3 is 15 residues.

V gene TRBV7-9 combines with J gene TRBJ2-5, with D hard to call. This CDR3 contains 11 residues. The germline V and J ends were trimmed by 5 bases and 7 bases, with 8 bases remaining between them. The germline V gene encodes CDR1 SEHNR and CDR2 FQNEAQ (reference sequence). The CDR3 spells CASSEDATQYF. The DNA of the CDR3 is TGTGCCAGCAGCGAAGACGCGACCCAGTACTTC.

The rearrangement uses TRBV30 and TRBJ2-1; 10 nucleotides align to TRBD2. V gave up 5 bases and J gave up 4 bases; unmatched junction bases: 5. CDR3 length: 14 residues. Per germline, CDR1 GTSNPN and CDR2 SVGIG (reference sequence). The CDR3 nucleotides read TGTGCCTGGGGAACTAGCGGGGCTTACAATGAGCAGTTCTTC. Its protein product is CAWGTSGAYNEQFF.

The chain has TRBV5-6 and TRBJ2-5; perhaps D is TRBD1 or TRBD2 (6 bases each). Germline assignment: CDR1 SGHDT and CDR2 YYEEEE. CDR3 length equals 15 residues. V lost 1 base and J lost 5, with 15 bases in between. The CDR3 DNA reads as TGTGCCAGCAGCTTGAGTCTGGGGGGCCAGGAGACCCAGTACTTC. It codes for CASSLSLGGQETQYF.

This chain connects TRBV5-1 to TRBJ1-1; the match to TRBD1 covers 8 bases. The V and J ends lost 7 bases and 4 bases, in that order; junction bases with no gene match: 9. This CDR3 comprises 14 residues. The germline gives CDR1 SGHRS, CDR2 YFSETQ. The CDR3 loop reads CASSRTTGGTEAFF. CDR3 sequence (DNA): TGCGCCAGCTCCCGCACCACAGGGGGCACTGAAGCTTTCTTT.

The chain joins TRBV7-9 to TRBJ2-5, with TRBD2 identical over 14 bases. Losses at the gene ends were 5 bases for V and 5 bases for J; bases not matched to a gene: 13. Germline V gives CDR1 SEHNR, CDR2 FQNEAQ (reference sequence). CDR3 length: 18 residues. CDR3 sequence reads: CASSPGTSGGHTRETQYF. CDR3 DNA sequence: TGTGCCAGCAGCCCCGGGACTAGCGGGGGCCACACCAGGGAGACCCAGTACTTC.